The present T cell receptor (beta chain) was sequenced within a study of shared clonotypes between healthy human individuals. Notes on the study in general: Generation probabilities were higher for clonotypes shared across all four sorted-subset donors than for unshared ones. Naive subsets, compared against memory subsets, generally had larger estimated richness values.

V was clipped by 4 bases and J by 2 bases, with 6 bases between them. CDR1 is MNHEY and CDR2 is SVGAGI in the germline V gene. CDR3 length equals 13 residues. Method: immunoSEQ multiplex PCR; TCRdb's copy keeps in-frame clones and lacks some. This sample has 2 million to 2.5 million clones, with about 94% found just once. Naive CD8 populations comprised CD45RO-negative cells positively selected for CCR7, excluding terminally differentiated effector memory CD45RA+ cells. About this clone: Antigen specificity is unknown. Other DNA sequences from this sample encode an identical CDR3 as well.

Sequencing used naive CD8+ T cells sorted from blood. The rearrangement joins TRBV6-5 to TRBJ1-5; D uncertain. The clonotype was recovered from a man between 18 and 35 years old in good health. CDR3 in amino acids: CASSSGGNQPQHF. The CDR3 DNA is TGTGCCAGCAGTTCAGGAGGCAATCAGCCCCAGCATTTT.